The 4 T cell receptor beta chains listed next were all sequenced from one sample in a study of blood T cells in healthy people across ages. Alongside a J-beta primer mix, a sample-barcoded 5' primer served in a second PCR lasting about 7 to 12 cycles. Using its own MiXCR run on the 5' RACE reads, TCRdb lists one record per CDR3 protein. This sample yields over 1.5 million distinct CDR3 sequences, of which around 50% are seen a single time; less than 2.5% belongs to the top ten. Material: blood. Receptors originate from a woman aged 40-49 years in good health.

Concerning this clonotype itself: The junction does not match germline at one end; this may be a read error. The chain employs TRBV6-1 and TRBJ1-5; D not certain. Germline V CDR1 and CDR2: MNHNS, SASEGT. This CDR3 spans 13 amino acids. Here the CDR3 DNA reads TGTGTCAGCAGTGTGAGGGTGGAACAGCCCCAGCATTTT. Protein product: CVSSVRVEQPQHF.

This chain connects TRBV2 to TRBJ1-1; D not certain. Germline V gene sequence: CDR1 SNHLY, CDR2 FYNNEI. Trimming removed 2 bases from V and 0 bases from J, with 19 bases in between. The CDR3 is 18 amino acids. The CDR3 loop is CASSEMTPPRPMNTEAFF. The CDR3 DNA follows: TGTGCCAGCAGTGAAATGACCCCACCACGACCCATGAACACTGAAGCTTTCTTT.

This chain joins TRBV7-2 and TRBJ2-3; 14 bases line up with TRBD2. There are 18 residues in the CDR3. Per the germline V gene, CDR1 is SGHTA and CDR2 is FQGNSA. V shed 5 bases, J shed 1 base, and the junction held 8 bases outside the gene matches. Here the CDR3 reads CASSLRLAGGPGTDTQYF. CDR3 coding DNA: TGTGCCAGCAGCCTTCGACTAGCGGGGGGGCCAGGCACAGATACGCAGTATTTT. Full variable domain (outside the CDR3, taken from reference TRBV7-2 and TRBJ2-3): GAGVSQSPSNKVTEKGKDVELRCDPISGHTALYWYRQSLGQGLEFLIYFQGNSAPDKSGLPSDRFSAERTGGSVSTLTIQRTQQEDSAVYLCASSLRLAGGPGTDTQYFGPGTRLTVL.

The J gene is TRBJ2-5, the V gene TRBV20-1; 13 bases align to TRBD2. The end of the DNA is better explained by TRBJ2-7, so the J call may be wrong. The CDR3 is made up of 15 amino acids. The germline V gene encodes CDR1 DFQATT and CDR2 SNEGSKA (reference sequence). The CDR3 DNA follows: TGCAGTGCTAAAAGACTAGCGGGGGGATCCTACGAGCAGTACTTC. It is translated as CSAKRLAGGSYEQYF.